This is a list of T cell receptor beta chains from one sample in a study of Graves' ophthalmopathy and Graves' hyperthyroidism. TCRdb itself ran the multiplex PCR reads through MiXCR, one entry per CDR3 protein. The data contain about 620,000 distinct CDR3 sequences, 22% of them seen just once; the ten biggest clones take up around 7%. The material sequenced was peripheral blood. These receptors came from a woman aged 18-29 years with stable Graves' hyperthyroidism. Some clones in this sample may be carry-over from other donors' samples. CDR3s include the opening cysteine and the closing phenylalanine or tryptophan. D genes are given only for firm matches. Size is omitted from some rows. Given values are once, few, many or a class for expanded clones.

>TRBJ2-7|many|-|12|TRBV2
CASSADGDEQYF
TGTGCCAGCAGTGCCGACGGCGACGAGCAGTACTTC
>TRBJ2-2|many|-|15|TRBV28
CASSSRTEYTGELFF
TGTGCCAGCAGTTCCCGGACAGAATACACCGGGGAGCTGTTTTTT
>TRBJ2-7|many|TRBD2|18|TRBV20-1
CSAPPGTSRFPSSYEQYF
TGCAGTGCTCCACCCGGGACTAGCAGGTTCCCCAGCTCCTACGAGCAGTACTTC
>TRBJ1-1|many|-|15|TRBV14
CASSSHGHTNTEAFF
TGTGCCAGCAGCTCCCATGGACATACGAACACTGAAGCTTTCTTT
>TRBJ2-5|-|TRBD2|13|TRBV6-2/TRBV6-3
CASQETSQETQYF
TGTGCCAGCCAGGAGACTAGCCAGGAGACCCAGTACTTC
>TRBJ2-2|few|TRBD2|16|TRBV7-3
CASSLSLAGGTGELFF
TGTGCCAGCAGCTTAAGTCTAGCGGGGGGAACCGGGGAGCTGTTTTTT
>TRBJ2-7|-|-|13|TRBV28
CATSEQTPYEQYF
TGTGCCACCTCAGAGCAGACTCCCTACGAGCAGTACTTC
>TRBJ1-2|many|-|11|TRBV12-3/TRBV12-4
CASSFDRLYTF
TGTGCCAGCAGTTTTGACAGGCTCTACACCTTC
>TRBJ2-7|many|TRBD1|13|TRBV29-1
CSVVDRGVYEQYF
TGCAGCGTTGTGGACAGGGGAGTTTACGAGCAGTACTTC
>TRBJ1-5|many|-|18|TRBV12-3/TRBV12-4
CASSLGQVRTKKIQPQHF
TGTGCCAGCAGTTTAGGTCAGGTACGGACGAAAAAGATTCAGCCCCAGCATTTT
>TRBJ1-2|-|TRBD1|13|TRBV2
CARRGDRGTRYTF
TGTGCCAGGCGAGGGGACAGGGGTACTCGCTACACCTTC
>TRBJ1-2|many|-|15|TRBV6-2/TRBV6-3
CASSFLETPYYGYTF
TGTGCCAGCAGTTTCTTGGAAACACCTTACTATGGCTACACCTTC
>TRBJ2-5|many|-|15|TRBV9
CASSVGRQSQETQYF
TGTGCCAGCAGCGTAGGACGACAGTCTCAAGAGACCCAGTACTTC
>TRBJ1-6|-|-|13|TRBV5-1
CASSPLLGSPLHF
TGCGCCAGCAGCCCATTACTGGGTTCACCCCTCCACTTT
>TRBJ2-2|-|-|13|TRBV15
CATRPETTGELFF
TGTGCCACCAGGCCAGAAACTACCGGGGAGCTGTTTTTT
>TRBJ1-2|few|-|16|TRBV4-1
CASSQDYGVTNYGYTF
TGCGCCAGCAGCCAAGATTATGGAGTAACTAACTATGGCTACACCTTC
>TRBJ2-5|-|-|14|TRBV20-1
CSADPSGVGETQYF
TGCAGTGCGGATCCTTCTGGGGTGGGGGAGACCCAGTACTTC
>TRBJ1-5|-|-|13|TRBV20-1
CSAFRGINQPQHF
TGCAGTGCTTTCAGGGGCATCAATCAGCCCCAGCATTTT
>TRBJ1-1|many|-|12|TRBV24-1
CATSDLRGEAFF
TGTGCCACCAGTGATTTGCGCGGTGAAGCTTTCTTT
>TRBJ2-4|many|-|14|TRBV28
CASSTGLAKNIQYF
TGTGCCAGCAGTACCGGACTAGCCAAAAACATTCAGTACTTC
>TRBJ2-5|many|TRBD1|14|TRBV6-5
CASSPSTGSETQYF
TGTGCCAGCAGTCCCTCGACAGGGTCGGAGACCCAGTACTTC
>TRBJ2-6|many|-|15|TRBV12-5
CASGLVRGGANVLTF
TGTGCTAGTGGTTTGGTACGGGGTGGGGCCAACGTCCTGACTTTC
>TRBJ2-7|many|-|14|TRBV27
CASSSGDNSYEQYF
TGTGCCAGCAGTTCCGGGGACAACTCCTACGAGCAGTACTTC
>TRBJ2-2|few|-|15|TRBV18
CASSPGVVVSGELFF
TGTGCCAGCTCACCAGGGGTAGTGGTCTCCGGGGAGCTGTTTTTT
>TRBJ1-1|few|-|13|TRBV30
CAWSVWGYTEAFF
TGTGCCTGGAGTGTCTGGGGTTACACTGAAGCTTTCTTT
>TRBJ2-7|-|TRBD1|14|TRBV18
CASSPLQGIYEQYF
TGTGCCAGCTCACCATTACAGGGGATCTACGAGCAGTACTTC
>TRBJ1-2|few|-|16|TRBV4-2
CASSQDAVPQAYGYTF
TGTGCCAGCAGCCAAGATGCAGTGCCACAGGCCTATGGCTACACCTTC
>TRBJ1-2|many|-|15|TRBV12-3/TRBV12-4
CASSLGHEAIYGYTF
TGTGCCAGCAGTCTCGGACACGAAGCCATCTATGGCTACACCTTC
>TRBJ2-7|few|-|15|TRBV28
CASSHPAVGFYEQYF
TGTGCCAGCAGTCATCCCGCCGTGGGGTTCTACGAGCAGTACTTC
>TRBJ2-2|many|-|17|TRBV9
CASSVEVGGYVGGELFF
TGTGCCAGCAGCGTAGAAGTGGGGGGATACGTCGGTGGGGAGCTGTTTTTT
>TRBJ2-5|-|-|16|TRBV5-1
CASSPTISGGQETQYF
TGCGCCAGCAGCCCGACCATTAGCGGAGGACAAGAGACCCAGTACTTC
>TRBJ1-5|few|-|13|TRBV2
CASSDRTGQPQHF
TGTGCCAGCAGTGACCGAACCGGGCAGCCCCAGCATTTT
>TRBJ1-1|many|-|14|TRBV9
CASSPLSGNTEAFF
TGTGCCAGCAGCCCACTAAGCGGGAACACTGAAGCTTTCTTT
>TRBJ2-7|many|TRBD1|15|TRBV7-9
CASSITGTAPYEQYF
TGTGCCAGCAGCATTACCGGGACAGCTCCCTACGAGCAGTACTTC